This TCR beta chain came from a study of T cells in Graves' hyperthyroidism and ophthalmopathy (dated by TCRdb to between 2018 and 2020). Concerning the study at large: Peripheral blood samples were taken at initial diagnosis, before any treatment was given. Once sampling was done, hyperthyroidism patients were given methimazole at a starting dose of 30 mg daily, whereas ophthalmopathy patients were given high-dose intravenous methylprednisolone. Prospective prediction of ophthalmopathy was tested in an independent validation cohort of approximately 18 hyperthyroidism patients and roughly 16 patients who later progressed to ophthalmopathy. According to the paper, TCR Vbeta CDR3 sequencing was carried out on 135 peripheral blood samples, which came from more than 40 ophthalmopathy, under 85 hyperthyroidism and approximately 17 progressor patients. To identify distinguishing TCR V-J signatures, a discovery cohort of some 100 patients was used, comprising 43 with Graves' ophthalmopathy and some 60 with stable Graves' hyperthyroidism. The 95 to 100 discovery patients were randomly split 7:3 into training and test sets. Thyroid tissue and blood T-cell repertoires from roughly six Graves' hyperthyroidism patients were also compared in the study.

Note on this clonotype: Its antigen has not been determined. A junction end diverges from the germline sequence, so it may reflect a read error.

Amplification of TCR beta CDR3 regions was carried out from RNA transcripts. A first-round RT-PCR of the TCR CDR3 used the HTBI primer set with the Qiagen OneStep RT-PCR kit. Libraries were constructed in a second round of multiplex PCR, after which size selection and purification were performed. Libraries were sequenced paired-end with 100 bp reads on an Illumina HiSeq2000. Concerning the study's data processing: SOAPnuke was used to process the raw data, throwing out any read that contained adapters or uncalled bases, had a mean Phred below 15, or lacked an exact constant-primer or identifier match. COPE v1.2.5 was used to merge high-quality paired reads, and clonotypes were defined as unique nucleotide sequences. MiTCR v1.1 was used to align the clonotypes against IMGT TRBV, TRBD and TRBJ reference segments. The analysis included only V-J combinations with a frequency above 0.0001, which together covered 99.2% of the repertoires. The TCS score was defined as the ratio of F50 (clonal expansion) to E x V (chaos), calculated using BLOSUM62-based TCRdist between CDR3 peptides within each V-J. Welch's t-statistics and random forest reduced 514 V-J features to 13, which were used in a naive Bayes classifier (R e1071). The similarity between thyroid and blood repertoires was quantified using the Morisita-Horn index. Using fastp trimming at Q25 and MiXCR clonotype assembly, TCRdb reanalyzed the public sequencing data and kept in-frame beta chains. Records with the same CDR3 protein are collapsed into one entry carrying the most frequent genes and DNA. The V and J calls were not made by the authors but by TCRdb's processing. The sample records about 840,000 distinct CDR3 sequences, 38% of which are singletons. About 9% of the sample rests with the top ten.

The germline V gene (reference sequence) provides CDR1 SEHNR and CDR2 FQNEAQ. The CDR3, cysteine through phenylalanine, is 11 amino acids long. Only the CDR3 region is kept as DNA, spanning 33 bases read in frame from base 1. What the research found in general, with its limitations: No statistical method was used to fix the sample size in advance, and group allocation was not hidden from the investigators. In validation, the model predicted progression to ophthalmopathy a median of about 6 months before onset, with about 67% sensitivity and around 76% specificity. In cross-validation, a model built on a 13 V-J signature told ophthalmopathy apart from stable hyperthyroidism with less than 90% sensitivity and around 84% specificity, and in testing the same model reached 80%/75%. Blood samples also contained most of the expanded thyroid clonotypes (frequency above 0.001), which suggests that blood repertoires may reflect thyroid immune responses.

A patient counted as having stable Graves' hyperthyroidism if no progression to ophthalmopathy occurred over 18 months of follow-up. The hyperthyroidism patients were between 18 and 65 years old and newly diagnosed, with a disease duration of less than 2 months. Exclusion was applied to patients with uncontrolled infections, other autoimmune diseases, pregnancy or lactation. Clinical symptoms, serum thyroxine and TRAb, thyroid ultrasound, and orbital computed tomography formed the basis for the diagnoses. PBMCs were separated from 10 ml of fresh peripheral blood using Ficoll-Paque density gradient centrifugation. Total RNA was extracted using Trizol reagent, and RNA quality was assessed on an Agilent 2100 Bioanalyzer.

The chain joins TRBV7-9 to TRBJ2-5; the D gene assignment is ambiguous. The TCR was taken from a man aged 18 to 30 with Graves' hyperthyroidism. Sequenced sample: blood. The DNA sequence is given as TGTGCCAGCAGTCGGCGAGAGGCCCAGTACTTC. Translated, this gives CASSRREAQYF.